Presented here are 27 T cell receptor beta chains from one specimen sequenced in a study of blood T cell repertoires in COVID-19. TCRdb keeps only in-frame clones here, not all; method: immunoSEQ multiplex PCR. Of more than 140,000 clones listed, around 84% are singletons. The specimen sequenced was peripheral blood. These receptors all come from a woman aged 60-75 years with acute or convalescent COVID-19.

This chain uses TRBV7-9 with TRBJ2-1; possible D gene TRBD1, 6 bases. The CDR3 has 16 amino acids. The germline CDR1 and CDR2 sequences are SEHNR and FQNEAQ (reference sequence). The ends were cut back, 5 bases at V and 2 bases at J, with 16 bases in the middle. DNA of the CDR3: TGTGCCAGCAGCGACCTGACGAGGGGGACCTACAATGAGCAGTTCTTC. Encoded protein: CASSDLTRGTYNEQFF.

The CDR3 DNA reads as TGCGCCAGCAGCTTTGCGGGGAGCTCCTACGAGCAGTACTTC. Translated, it gives CASSFAGSSYEQYF. The chain carries TRBV5-1 and TRBJ2-7; D is perhaps TRBD2 (6 bases). CDR1 is SGHRS, CDR2 YFSETQ, per germline. The CDR3 totals 14 residues. Trimming left V 2 bases short and J 0 bases short, with 9 bases between.

This clone showed up just once. The J gene is TRBJ2-7, the V gene TRBV19, with D tentatively TRBD1 (6 bases). The V gene's germline CDR1 is LNHDA and CDR2 SQIVND (reference sequence). The CDR3 sequence is 15 residues long. Trimming took off 5 bases at V and 2 bases at J, with 16 bases between the two ends. CDR3 sequence (DNA): TGTGCCAGTAGTGACGCAGGGGTGAGGACCTACGAGCAGTACTTC. This codes for CASSDAGVRTYEQYF.

The chain uses TRBV6-2 or TRBV6-3 and TRBJ1-5; a possible D gene is TRBD1 (5 bases). Germline V gene data show CDR1 as MNHEY and CDR2 as SVGEGT. This CDR3 has 15 residues. V lost 2 bases to trimming and J lost 5 bases, with 13 bases between them. In DNA, the CDR3 is TGTGCCAGCAGTTACAGGGGAACGAGGTATCAGCCCCAGCATTTT. As protein: CASSYRGTRYQPQHF.

This clone turned up a few times. This chain connects TRBV11-2 to TRBJ1-1, with 9 bases fitting TRBD1. The germline V gene has CDR1 SGHAT and CDR2 FQNNGV. Unmatched junction bases numbered 7, after V lost 4 bases and J lost 7 bases. CDR3 length equals 14 residues. CDR3 region: CASSSVQGAGEAFF. In nucleotides, the CDR3 is TGTGCCAGCAGCTCTGTACAGGGGGCGGGTGAAGCTTTCTTT.

This chain connects TRBV7-2 to TRBJ2-6, with D perhaps matching TRBD1 (6 bases). The germline V gene encodes CDR1 SGHTA and CDR2 FQGNSA. The CDR3 totals 16 residues. V was shortened by 6 bases and J by 2 bases, with 14 bases between the two germline ends. CDR3 sequence (DNA): TGTGCCAGCAGTGCGAGGGGGTTCGCTGGGGCCAACGTCCTGACTTTC. Translating it yields CASSARGFAGANVLTF. The variable domain in full, with the rest retrieved from reference TRBV7-2 and TRBJ2-6, is GAGVSQSPSNKVTEKGKDVELRCDPISGHTALYWYRQSLGQGLEFLIYFQGNSAPDKSGLPSDRFSAERTGGSVSTLTIQRTQQEDSAVYLCASSARGFAGANVLTFGAGSRLTVL.

J is TRBJ1-4 and V is TRBV7-9; D is possibly TRBD1 (6 bases). The CDR3 has 15 amino acids. The germline V gene has CDR1 SEHNR and CDR2 FQNEAQ (reference sequence). V lost 2 bases and J 3 bases, leaving 10 bases between the germline ends. In DNA, the CDR3 is TGTGCCAGCAGCTTACAGCAGGGGCCTAATGAAAAACTGTTTTTT. Translating gives CASSLQQGPNEKLFF.

This chain joins TRBV5-1 and TRBJ2-2, with D possibly TRBD1 on 5 matching bases. V lost 2 bases, J lost 1 base, and 9 bases lay in between. Germline lookup yields CDR1 SGHRS and CDR2 YFSETQ. CDR3 length: 15 residues. The CDR3 protein is CASSFRVRNTGELFF. CDR3 DNA: TGCGCCAGCAGCTTCAGGGTCAGGAACACCGGGGAGCTGTTTTTT.

This chain connects TRBV6-6 to TRBJ1-2; D uncertain. The CDR3 contains 12 residues. The V end lost 4 bases, the J end lost 7 bases, and 10 bases lay between the germline ends. Per germline, CDR1 MNHNY and CDR2 SVGAGI (reference sequence). The chain's CDR3 is CASSLSSVGYTF. The CDR3 nucleotides read TGTGCCAGCAGTTTGAGTAGTGTTGGCTACACCTTC.

J is TRBJ2-3 and V is TRBV10-1; 10 nucleotides align to TRBD2. Germline V gives CDR1 WNHNN, CDR2 SYGVQD (reference sequence). The CDR3 loop spans 15 amino acids. The V segment lost 3 bases and the J segment 4 bases; nucleotides outside the gene matches: 4. The CDR3 loop reads CASSDPSGGADTQYF. The CDR3 nucleotides read TGCGCCAGCAGTGACCCTAGCGGGGGAGCAGATACGCAGTATTTT.

The chain couples TRBV9 to TRBJ2-1; TRBD2 might be the D (5 bases). Germline loops: CDR1 SGDLS, CDR2 YYNGEE. The CDR3 loop spans 15 amino acids. V was clipped by 3 bases and J by 2 bases, with 12 bases between them. Here the CDR3 reads CASSANPSTYNEQFF. The CDR3 DNA sequence: TGTGCCAGCAGCGCAAATCCTAGCACCTACAATGAGCAGTTCTTC.

This clone was observed once. V usage is TRBV19 and J usage is TRBJ1-5; tentative D call: TRBD1 (6 bases). The germline gives CDR1 LNHDA, CDR2 SQIVND (reference sequence). The CDR3 runs 17 residues. Trimming removed 4 bases from V and 0 bases from J, with 16 bases in between. In DNA form, the CDR3 reads TGTGCCAGTAGTACAATCCCCGGACAGTATAGCAATCAGCCCCAGCATTTT. It specifies CASSTIPGQYSNQPQHF. Combining the CDR3 with reference TRBV19 and TRBJ1-5 gives the whole variable domain DGGITQSPKYLFRKEGQNVTLSCEQNLNHDAMYWYRQDPGQGLRLIYYSQIVNDFQKGDIAEGYSVSREKKESFPLTVTSAQKNPTAFYLCASSTIPGQYSNQPQHFGDGTRLSIL.

This sequence joins TRBV10-3 and TRBJ2-7, with a tentative D call TRBD2 (6 bases). The V end lost 4 bases, the J end lost 2 bases, and 12 bases lay between the germline ends. This CDR3 comprises 14 residues. From germline, CDR1 is ENHRY and CDR2 SYGVKD. This CDR3 is CAISGRGVTYEQYF. The CDR3 nucleotides are TGTGCCATCAGTGGGAGGGGCGTGACCTACGAGCAGTACTTC.

The chain carries TRBV11-3 and TRBJ1-5; D unresolved. The CDR3 length is 13 residues. Germline V gene sequence: CDR1 SGHNT, CDR2 YENEEA. Trimming shortened V by 0 bases and J by 11 bases, and 11 bases separated the two germline ends. The CDR3 sequence: CASSLDNGRTQHF. The CDR3 DNA sequence: TGTGCCAGCAGCTTAGATAACGGGAGAACCCAGCATTTT.

The V and J genes are TRBV5-1 and TRBJ2-7; possibly TRBD2 for D (6 bases). Germline V CDR1 and CDR2: SGHRS, YFSETQ. The CDR3 is 12 amino acids. V lost 3 bases to trimming and J lost 5 bases, with 9 bases between them. As DNA, the CDR3 is TGCGCCAGCAGCTCGGGGACTGACGAGCAGTACTTC. Translated, it gives CASSSGTDEQYF.

In DNA, the CDR3 is TGTGCCATCAGTGGTCAGGGTAGCCTCTCAGATACGCAGTATTTT. Amino acids: CAISGQGSLSDTQYF. The chain combines TRBV10-3 with TRBJ2-3, with a possible D match to TRBD1 (5 bases). This CDR3 is 15 amino acids long. V lost 4 bases to trimming and J lost 4 bases, with 15 bases between them. The germline V gene has CDR1 ENHRY and CDR2 SYGVKD.

The chain employs TRBV25-1 and TRBJ1-2, with TRBD1 as a possible D gene (5 bases). Trimming took off 6 bases at V and 9 bases at J, with 11 bases between the two ends. Germline CDR1 is MGHDK and CDR2 is SYGVNS. This CDR3 is built from 11 residues. The CDR3 bases are TGTGCCAGCAGCAGGGCCCGAAGCTACACCTTC. This translates into CASSRARSYTF.

A note on this clone: At one of its ends the junction is not consistent with the germline gene, which may arise from a read error. This chain uses TRBV6-5 with TRBJ2-7; perhaps D is TRBD1 or TRBD2 (7 bases each). The CDR3 contains 13 residues. Germline V lookup: CDR1 MNHEY, CDR2 SVGAGI. The CDR3 loop is CARRGGWGYEQYF. The CDR3 region has the DNA TGTGCCCGCAGGGGGGGGTGGGGCTACGAGCAGTACTTC.

The gene calls are TRBV30 and TRBJ2-2, with 9 bases matching TRBD2. This CDR3 spans 17 amino acids. V lost 0 bases, J lost 6 bases, and 11 bases stayed unmatched. In germline, CDR1 is GTSNPN, CDR2 SVGIG (reference sequence). The CDR3: CAWSVMGLAGSAGELFF. The DNA for the CDR3 is TGTGCCTGGAGTGTAATGGGGCTAGCGGGGAGCGCCGGGGAGCTGTTTTTT.

This clone was seen once. V gene TRBV28 combines with J gene TRBJ2-1, with TRBD1 identical over 9 bases. Germline lookup yields CDR1 MDHEN and CDR2 SYDVKM. J was trimmed by 0 bases and V by 5 bases; bases with no gene match: 5. The CDR3 length is 16 residues. In nucleotides, the CDR3 is TGTGCCAGCAGTCCTCTGACAGGGGGCTCCTACAATGAGCAGTTCTTC. Protein sequence: CASSPLTGGSYNEQFF.

V and J are TRBV7-2 and TRBJ1-1; 9 positions match TRBD1. The CDR3 loop spans 15 amino acids. Germline CDR1 and CDR2: SGHTA and FQGNSA. V lost 2 bases and J lost 0; bases outside the gene matches: 1. CDR3 coding DNA: TGTGCCAGCAGCTTAAGGACAGGGGTGAACACTGAAGCTTTCTTT. Its protein is CASSLRTGVNTEAFF.

The rearrangement uses TRBV6-2 or TRBV6-3 and TRBJ2-7; TRBD2 is a possible D gene (5 bases). The CDR3 is made up of 17 amino acids. The V end lost 4 bases, the J end lost 2 bases, and 21 bases lay between the germline ends. Germline values: CDR1 MNHEY, CDR2 SVGEGT. The CDR3 spells CASSFFLAGSTTYEQYF. The CDR3 nucleotides read TGTGCCAGCAGTTTCTTTCTGGCGGGCAGTACCACCTACGAGCAGTACTTC.

V is TRBV3-1 (or the pseudogene TRBV3-2) and J is TRBJ1-1; TRBD1 might be the D (5 bases). Germline V CDR1 and CDR2: LGHDT, YNNKEL (reference sequence). Trimming took off 1 base at V and 7 bases at J, with 16 bases between the two ends. The CDR3 totals 15 residues. CDR3 residues: CASSQARFQGSEAFF. The CDR3 DNA follows: TGTGCCAGCAGCCAAGCCAGGTTCCAGGGAAGTGAAGCTTTCTTT.

The gene calls are TRBV20-1 and TRBJ2-7; the match to TRBD2 covers 10 bases. The CDR3 spans 14 residues. Germline V CDR1 and CDR2: DFQATT, SNEGSKA (reference sequence). The V segment lost 3 bases and the J segment 5 bases; nucleotides outside the gene matches: 7. This chain's CDR3 is CSASILAGFNEQYF. CDR3 coding DNA: TGCAGTGCTAGTATACTAGCGGGGTTCAACGAGCAGTACTTC.

J is TRBJ1-2 and V is TRBV6-5; D is undetermined. CDR3 length: 13 residues. Germline lookup yields CDR1 MNHEY and CDR2 SVGAGI. Trimming pared 4 bases from V and 2 bases from J, leaving 8 bases between. CDR3 sequence (DNA): TGTGCCAGCAGTTCCACCGGGAACTATGGCTACACCTTC. Its translation is CASSSTGNYGYTF.

The chain links TRBV10-3 to TRBJ1-6, with no clear D. The germline V gene encodes CDR1 ENHRY and CDR2 SYGVKD. The CDR3 is made up of 13 amino acids. V gave up 7 bases and J gave up 6 bases, with 10 bases separating them. The CDR3 DNA reads as TGTGCCATCATGGCACAGACTAATTCACCCCTCCACTTT. It codes for CAIMAQTNSPLHF.

J is TRBJ1-4 and V is TRBV11-3, with D possibly being TRBD1 (6 bases). Trimming shortened V by 6 bases and J by 1 base, and 6 bases separated the two germline ends. Per germline, CDR1 SGHNT and CDR2 YENEEA. This CDR3 has 13 residues. CDR3 residues: CASRQGTNEKLFF. The CDR3 DNA sequence: TGTGCCAGCAGACAGGGAACTAATGAAAAACTGTTTTTT.